This T cell receptor (beta chain) was sequenced for a study of CD8 T cells in ankylosing spondylitis. Study observations and caveats: Some motif variants were previously reported in reactive arthritis synovial fluid and blood. Disease-linked clones had a CD8+ phenotype and relatively low frequency in peripheral blood. Significantly higher representation of disease-linked clones was reported for matched ankylosing spondylitis synovial fluid. Roughly eight highly homologous variants made up a TCR beta motif that seemed to typify ankylosing spondylitis blood.

Germline CDR1 is SGHTA and CDR2 is FQGNSA. The CDR3 runs to 16 residues. V trimming: 1 base; J trimming: 4 bases; junction bases outside the gene matches: 6. This clonotype was picked up many times. The antigen is not known. Using its own MiXCR run on the 5' RACE reads, TCRdb lists one record per CDR3 protein. This table holds 750,000 to 850,000 distinct CDR3 sequences, 12% found once. This receptor was identified in a male donor with ankylosing spondylitis. The V call is TRBV7-2, the J call TRBJ2-1, with TRBD2 identical over 8 bases. Material for sequencing was blood, either unsorted or a sorted T cell fraction (not recorded which). This chain's CDR3 is CASSLGSGRGYNEQFF. The CDR3 region has the DNA TGTGCCAGCAGCTTAGGGAGCGGGAGAGGGTACAATGAGCAGTTCTTC.